This T cell receptor (beta chain) appears in the sequencing data of a study of neurological immune-mediated disorders. Remarks on this clonotype: Its specificity is unknown.

With 10-nucleotide random UMIs included, cDNA was synthesized by 5'RACE. TCRdb recomputed calls from the 5' RACE reads with MiXCR, one row per CDR3 protein. The sample consists of about 90,000 distinct CDR3 sequences, roughly an eighth of them appearing once. Findings of the study overall: Multiple sclerosis, the disease with the least TCR clonal expansion, fell below healthy controls, whereas HTLV-1-associated myelopathy showed the most.

Time point reported: longitudinal time-point 2. The unsorted libraries were prepared from 2 million PBMCs (stored at -80 C). Germline V gene lookup returns CDR1 MNHEY and CDR2 SVGAGI. The CDR3 is 11 amino acids. V lost 7 bases, J lost 7 bases, and 8 bases lay in between. The receptor was derived from a female donor with HTLV-1-associated myelopathy (HAM/TSP). The sequencing sample was made of PBMCs. The V and J genes are TRBV6-5 and TRBJ2-1, with unresolved D. The CDR3 spells CASTLFNEQFF. The CDR3 DNA reads as TGTGCCAGCACTTTATTTAATGAGCAGTTCTTC.